The T cell receptor beta chain described here comes from a study of technical replicates of blood from several donors. This clone was detected once. Looked up from germline, CDR1 is SGHRS and CDR2 is YFSETQ. V was clipped by 2 bases and J by 5 bases, with 28 bases between them. The length of the CDR3 is 19 residues. This table comes from immunoSEQ multiplex PCR, and its TCRdb copy is limited to in-frame clones, with some not included. The sample yields 75,000 to 90,000 clones, just over 90% seen once. The chain employs TRBV5-1 and TRBJ2-5; tentatively, D is TRBD2 (8 bases). The origin of this receptor is a human donor in good health. The source material was T cells isolated from PBMCs. This chain's CDR3 is CASSFGENPGGTVEETQYF. The CDR3 DNA reads TGCGCCAGCAGCTTTGGGGAAAATCCGGGGGGGACAGTAGAGGAGACCCAGTACTTC. Variable domain in full (rest from reference TRBV5-1 and TRBJ2-5): KAGVTQTPRYLIKTRGQQVTLSCSPISGHRSVSWYQQTPGQGLQFLFEYFSETQRNKGNFPGRFSGRQFSNSRSEMNVSTLELGDSALYLCASSFGENPGGTVEETQYFGPGTRLLVL.